Following are 8 T cell receptor beta chains from one sample sequenced in a study of lymphopenia after photon versus proton radiotherapy. Clones were read by immunoSEQ multiplex PCR, and TCRdb kept only the in-frame ones, dropping some. In the table there are around 25,000 clones, roughly 85% of which are singletons. The sample in question was peripheral blood, obtained from a patient treated with photon-based radiotherapy. These receptors came from a man aged 25 to 45 with gastric cancer.

This chain joins TRBV5-1 and TRBJ2-2; D not resolved. Germline values: CDR1 SGHRS, CDR2 YFSETQ. The CDR3 sequence is 17 residues long. The V end was cut by 4 bases, the J end by 1 base, with 17 bases between. Here the CDR3 reads CASSRQQTWVNTGELFF. The CDR3 region has the DNA TGCGCCAGCAGCCGACAACAGACGTGGGTGAACACCGGGGAGCTGTTTTTT. The whole variable domain, filled in from reference TRBV5-1 and TRBJ2-2, reads KAGVTQTPRYLIKTRGQQVTLSCSPISGHRSVSWYQQTPGQGLQFLFEYFSETQRNKGNFPGRFSGRQFSNSRSEMNVSTLELGDSALYLCASSRQQTWVNTGELFFGEGSRLTVL.

This chain links TRBV18 with TRBJ2-1, with D possibly TRBD1 on 6 matching bases. This CDR3 comprises 17 residues. In germline, CDR1 is KGHSH, CDR2 LQKENI. V was shortened by 2 bases and J by 5 bases, with 19 bases between the two germline ends. The CDR3 protein is CASSPTKGDAAHNEQFF. CDR3 nucleotide sequence: TGTGCCAGCTCACCAACGAAGGGGGACGCGGCCCACAATGAGCAGTTCTTC.

In its sample, this clone was seen once. The chain uses TRBV7-9 and TRBJ1-1; the D gene is possibly TRBD1 (5 bases). CDR3 size: 13 residues. With 4 bases removed from V and 4 bases from J, the gap between germline ends came to 10 bases. Germline loops: CDR1 SEHNR, CDR2 FQNEAQ (reference sequence). CDR3 coding DNA: TGTGCCAGCAGCTCATCCCAGGGCACTGAAGCTTTCTTT. It encodes CASSSSQGTEAFF.

The V gene is TRBV6-1, the J gene TRBJ1-2, with D hard to call. The ends were cut back, 1 base at V and 4 bases at J, with 10 bases in the middle. The germline gives CDR1 MNHNS, CDR2 SASEGT. This CDR3 region has 14 residues. The CDR3 DNA is TGTGCCAGCAGTGAAGGGGAGTCGGTCTATGGCTACACCTTC. This sequence encodes CASSEGESVYGYTF.

The chain recombines TRBV6-1 with TRBJ1-1, with D possibly being TRBD1 (6 bases). Germline V gives CDR1 MNHNS, CDR2 SASEGT. The CDR3 is 18 residues long. Trimming removed 1 base at V and 10 bases at J, with 28 bases between. The CDR3 coding sequence is TGTGCCAGCAGTGAAGAGAGGGGGGCCCCAGGGGAGCGTCAAATAGCTTTCTTT. Translation gives CASSEERGAPGERQIAFF.

This clone is classed as medium-sized. The rearrangement uses TRBV4-3 and TRBJ1-2; D call uncertain. Trimming left V 0 bases short and J 2 bases short, with 10 bases between. Germline CDR1 is LGHNA and CDR2 is YSLEER. The CDR3 length is 15 residues. CDR3 nucleotide sequence: TGCGCCAGCAGCCAAGATTTAGGGTTCAACTATGGCTACACCTTC. Translated: CASSQDLGFNYGYTF.

The chain is built from TRBV7-9 and TRBJ2-3; possibly TRBD2 for D (6 bases). Germline V gene data show CDR1 as SEHNR and CDR2 as FQNEAQ (reference sequence). The CDR3 has 14 amino acids. V lost 3 bases to trimming and J lost 1 base, with 8 bases between them. The CDR3 region is CASSFGGGTDTQYF. CDR3 coding DNA: TGTGCCAGCAGCTTCGGAGGGGGCACAGATACGCAGTATTTT.

The chain links TRBV5-1 to TRBJ2-1; either TRBD1 or TRBD2 may supply D (6 bases each). The germline V gene has CDR1 SGHRS and CDR2 YFSETQ. This CDR3 comprises 12 residues. The V gene lost 4 bases and the J gene lost 15 bases, with 17 bases spanning the gap. CDR3 bases: TGCGCCAGCAGCCCGGAGGGGGACTGGGGGTTCTTC. Protein: CASSPEGDWGFF.